What follows describes a single T cell receptor (beta chain). It has no known antigen specificity. Base qualities were left out, and no much larger clone turns up one base away. Patients with a history of autoimmune disease or receiving systemic immunosuppression were excluded from the trial. In every dose cohort, peripheral blood was drawn for TCR sequencing at baseline, cycle 4 day 1, and cycle 7 day 1. The samples were drawn from a first-in-human, open-label, multicenter phase I dose-escalation trial of ivuxolimab. Adults with locally advanced or metastatic head and neck squamous cell, hepatocellular, melanoma or renal cell carcinoma were enrolled in the trial. Before TCR sequencing, CD4+ and CD8+ T cells were separately sorted from peripheral blood. The CDR3 sequence holds 17 residues, the cysteine and phenylalanine included. This entry keeps only the CDR3 DNA: 51 bases, framed from base 1. Clipping removes 1 base from V and 6 bases from J, with 10 as the unmatched junction base count. Reading the germline V gene gives CDR1 SGHTA and CDR2 FQGNSA.

The data were taken from a study of OX40 agonist ivuxolimab in advanced cancers. Broadly, across the study: The costimulatory receptor OX40 (CD134) was targeted by ivuxolimab, a fully human IgG2 agonistic monoclonal antibody. Intravenous ivuxolimab was administered to patients every 2 weeks at six dose levels: 0.01, 0.1, 0.3, 1.5, 3 and 10 mg/kg. Of the roughly 53 patients in dose escalation, about 20 had hepatocellular carcinoma, some 15 had melanoma, 9 had renal cell carcinoma and 9 had head and neck cancer. In the dose-escalation cohort, roughly 82% of patients were male, and the mean age was 60 years with a range of roughly 20 to 80. Prior anti-PD-1, anti-PD-L1 or anti-CTLA-4 therapy was permitted, and checkpoint inhibitors had been received by roughly two fifths of dose-escalation patients. Partial responses occurred in three dose-escalation patients: two with cutaneous melanoma and one with hepatocellular carcinoma. Peripheral TCRbeta sequencing aimed to test whether ivuxolimab altered TCR sequence diversity and caused clonal T-cell expansion. The paper reports the monotherapy dose-escalation portion (N = 52 patients) of the phase I ivuxolimab trial.

Genomic DNA was isolated from the sorted cells so that the TCRbeta CDR3 region could be sequenced. TCRbeta CDR3 regions were sequenced using the immunoSEQ Assay. Held by TCRdb, this immuneACCESS table contains in-frame sequences only and omits some clones. Under half of the omission traces to an unresolved V gene where checked; the cause of the rest is unknown. This sample lists some 80,000 clones; roughly 94% were detected once. Of the sample, roughly 22% is held by the ten largest clones. Broad study findings and their caveats: The antigen specificity of the peripheral T cells that underwent clonal expansion was not determined. Low levels of normalized T-cell clonal expansion were also shown by some nonresponding patients. After ivuxolimab, CD8+ T cells had more expanded clones than CD4+ T cells on average. Clonal expansion of both CD4+ and CD8+ blood T cells was observed from baseline to week 6 at doses 0.1 to 3.0 mg/kg. In the 0.1-3.0 mg/kg groups, partial responders were among the patients with the lowest normalized peripheral clonal expansion, particularly in CD8+ T cells.

The V gene is TRBV7-2 and the J gene is TRBJ2-7; 12 junctional bases match TRBD1. This receptor was taken from an adult with an advanced solid tumor such as melanoma, head and neck, liver or kidney cancer. The material was CD4+ or CD8+ T cells sorted from blood, obtained in a trial of the OX40 agonist ivuxolimab. The DNA reads TGTGCCAGCAGCTTAGTCGAGGTGGGGACAGGGGGCGTCGAGCAGTACTTC. It encodes CASSLVEVGTGGVEQYF.